These 30 T cell receptor beta chains came from one sample sequenced in a study of blood T cell repertoires in COVID-19. Repertoires were generated with immunoSEQ multiplex PCR, while TCRdb's copy carries only in-frame clones and drops some. This table holds more than 200,000 clones, 88% found once. Sequenced material: peripheral blood. The receptors come from a woman aged 25 to 39 with COVID-19, enrolled during active disease.

V usage is TRBV5-4 and J usage is TRBJ2-5; 8 bases align to TRBD2. Unmatched junction bases numbered 9, after V lost 0 bases and J lost 5 bases. This CDR3 spans 16 amino acids. Germline assignment: CDR1 SGHNT and CDR2 YYREEE (reference sequence). The CDR3 reads CASSLASGGAWETQYF. The CDR3 bases are TGTGCCAGCAGCTTGGCTTCGGGGGGGGCGTGGGAGACCCAGTACTTC.

This chain links TRBV13 with TRBJ2-3; TRBD1 might be the D (6 bases). CDR3 length: 17 residues. V was pared by 0 bases and J by 2 bases, with 15 bases between. In germline, CDR1 is PRHDT, CDR2 FYEKMQ (reference sequence). The CDR3 region has the DNA TGTGCCAGCAGCTTAGGAGTACGAGGGACATCCACAGATACGCAGTATTTT. Protein product: CASSLGVRGTSTDTQYF.

The rearrangement uses TRBV6-5 and TRBJ1-1; D is unresolved. The CDR3 contains 14 residues. V lost 6 bases, J lost 0 bases, and 11 bases lay in between. Germline V gene data show CDR1 as MNHEY and CDR2 as SVGAGI. The CDR3 DNA sequence: TGTGCCAGCAGGGCACGGGGAATGAACACTGAAGCTTTCTTT. Translation gives CASRARGMNTEAFF.

V is TRBV5-4 and J is TRBJ2-3; possible D gene TRBD1, 6 bases. Germline assignment: CDR1 SGHNT and CDR2 YYREEE (reference sequence). The CDR3 is 13 residues long. Trimming removed 2 bases from V and 4 bases from J, with 8 bases in between. CDR3 residues: CASSLQGADTQYF. The CDR3 nucleotides are TGTGCCAGCAGCTTACAGGGTGCAGATACGCAGTATTTT.

This clone showed up just once. The genes are TRBV4-1 and TRBJ2-1, with a tentative D call TRBD2 (6 bases). The CDR3 contains 13 residues. Germline V gene lookup returns CDR1 MGHRA and CDR2 YSYEKL. V lost 1 base to trimming and J lost 6 bases, with 7 bases between them. CDR3 DNA: TGCGCCAGCAGCCAAGGACTAGTCAATGAGCAGTTCTTC. Protein product: CASSQGLVNEQFF.

The chain couples TRBV29-1 to TRBJ1-3, with 7 nucleotides matching TRBD1. CDR3 size: 13 residues. V lost 7 bases to trimming and J lost 0 bases; unmatched junction nucleotides: 3. Per the germline V gene, CDR1 is SQVTM and CDR2 is ANQGSEA. The CDR3 spells CSGWDSSGNTIYF. The CDR3 nucleotides read TGCAGCGGGTGGGACAGCTCTGGAAACACCATATATTTT.

This clone was counted between two and nine times. V and J are TRBV10-3 and TRBJ2-7; 8 nucleotides align to TRBD2. This CDR3 has 14 amino acids. CDR1 is ENHRY, CDR2 SYGVKD, per germline. J lost 2 bases, V lost 2 bases, and 2 bases had no gene match. The CDR3, as DNA: TGTGCCATCAGTGAGGAAGCGGGGGCCTACGAGCAGTACTTC. Amino acids: CAISEEAGAYEQYF.

As DNA, the CDR3 is TGCGCCAGCAGCCACCGGGACAGGGGGTCCTACGAGCAGTACTTC. Residues: CASSHRDRGSYEQYF. The rearrangement uses TRBV5-1 and TRBJ2-7, with 11 bases that match TRBD1. This CDR3 comprises 15 residues. Germline loops: CDR1 SGHRS, CDR2 YFSETQ. The junction had 4 bases not matched to a gene; V was cut back by 4 bases and J by 1 base.

A single count supports this clone. This chain connects TRBV18 to TRBJ2-7; TRBD2 agrees at 7 bases. V was clipped by 0 bases and J by 4 bases; unmatched bases: 9. Germline-derived CDR1 and CDR2 are KGHSH and LQKENI. The CDR3 is 16 amino acids. CDR3 in amino acids: CASSPPGGQGRYEQYF. DNA of the CDR3: TGTGCCAGCTCACCACCGGGAGGGCAGGGAAGGTACGAGCAGTACTTC.

This rearrangement joins TRBV3-1 (or the pseudogene TRBV3-2) to TRBJ1-3; unclear D gene. The germline V gene encodes CDR1 LGHDT and CDR2 YNNKEL (reference sequence). The CDR3 loop spans 20 amino acids. Between the trimmed V and J ends, which lost 3 bases and 3 bases, there was a span of 27 bases. The CDR3 reads CASSQMGTQRKKLFGNTIYF. The CDR3 coding sequence is TGTGCCAGCAGCCAGATGGGCACGCAGAGAAAAAAACTTTTTGGAAACACCATATATTTT.

The chain uses TRBV2 and TRBJ1-1; D remains unclear. Germline values: CDR1 SNHLY, CDR2 FYNNEI. The V end lost 5 bases, the J end lost 6 bases, and 13 bases lay between the germline ends. The CDR3 runs 13 residues. CDR3 nucleotides: TGTGCCAGCAGTTTGTCTACCTTCGCTGAAGCTTTCTTT. This encodes CASSLSTFAEAFF.

This sequence joins TRBV2 and TRBJ2-2; possibly TRBD1 for D (6 bases). Trimming took 6 bases from V and 5 from J, leaving 16 bases between them. Per the germline V gene, CDR1 is SNHLY and CDR2 is FYNNEI. The length of the CDR3 is 15 residues. CDR3 DNA: TGTGCCAGCAGGGTGGGGGCCGGTAATACCGGGGAGCTGTTTTTT. It is translated as CASRVGAGNTGELFF.

The V call is TRBV5-1, the J call TRBJ2-4; D remains unclear. Germline values: CDR1 SGHRS, CDR2 YFSETQ. CDR3 length: 16 residues. Trimming shortened V by 0 bases and J by 0 bases, and 10 bases separated the two germline ends. In nucleotides, the CDR3 is TGCGCCAGCAGCTTGGATGGTTGGCTAGCCAAAAACATTCAGTACTTC. It specifies CASSLDGWLAKNIQYF.

This sequence joins TRBV11-3 and TRBJ2-2; no definite D call. The CDR3 runs to 14 residues. Trimming removed 3 bases from V and 3 bases from J, with 8 bases in between. The germline V gene has CDR1 SGHNT and CDR2 YENEEA. The CDR3 nucleotides read TGTGCCAGCAGCTTCGTTCCCTACACCGGGGAGCTGTTTTTT. As protein: CASSFVPYTGELFF. Combining the CDR3 with reference TRBV11-3 and TRBJ2-2 gives the whole variable domain EAGVVQSPRYKIIEKKQPVAFWCNPISGHNTLYWYLQNLGQGPELLIRYENEEAVDDSQLPKDRFSAERLKGVDSTLKIQPAELGDSAVYLCASSFVPYTGELFFGEGSRLTVL.

The chain has TRBV6-2 or TRBV6-3 and TRBJ1-1; D is uncertain. V dropped 3 bases and J dropped 10 bases, with 15 bases sitting between them. The CDR3 loop spans 13 amino acids. CDR1 is MNHEY, CDR2 SVGEGT, per germline. The CDR3 nucleotides are TGTGCCAGCAGTTATTTCGAGTTTTCGGGAGCTTTCTTT. Encoded protein: CASSYFEFSGAFF.

CDR3 in amino acids: CASRPTAISSYEQYF. The CDR3 region has the DNA TGTGCCAGCAGGCCTACAGCCATCTCCTCCTACGAGCAGTACTTC. This rearrangement joins TRBV7-2 to TRBJ2-7; D is ambiguous. The CDR3 is 15 residues long. The V gene lost 6 bases and the J gene lost 0 bases, with 15 bases spanning the gap. Germline CDR1 SGHTA, CDR2 FQGNSA.

This rearrangement joins TRBV27 to TRBJ2-5; a weak D match, TRBD1 (6 bases). CDR3 length: 15 amino acids. From germline, CDR1 is MNHEY and CDR2 SMNVEV (reference sequence). The V end was cut by 3 bases, the J end by 0 bases, with 11 bases between. The CDR3 loop is CASSFAGAYQETQYF. The CDR3 DNA reads TGTGCCAGCAGTTTCGCAGGGGCCTACCAAGAGACCCAGTACTTC.

The chain combines TRBV6-2 or TRBV6-3 with TRBJ2-7; 9 bases line up with TRBD2. Germline CDR1 reads MNHEY; CDR2 reads SVGEGT. With V trimmed by 10 bases and J by 2 bases, 18 bases remained unmatched. The CDR3 has 17 residues. The CDR3 region is CATSSLAGVEKAYEQYV. The DNA for the CDR3 is TGTGCCACCAGCAGTTTAGCGGGAGTAGAAAAGGCCTACGAGCAGTACGTC.

This sequence joins TRBV6-4 and TRBJ1-2; TRBD1 matches at 7 bases. Germline lookup yields CDR1 MRHNA and CDR2 SNTAGT. After removal of 7 bases from V and 1 base from J, the junction contained 9 bases not matched to a gene. This CDR3 contains 15 residues. The CDR3 loop is CASTQEAGGNYGYTF. The CDR3 nucleotides are TGTGCCAGCACCCAAGAGGCAGGGGGTAACTATGGCTACACCTTC.

This rearrangement joins TRBV3-1 (or the pseudogene TRBV3-2) to TRBJ2-7; 8 nucleotides line up with TRBD1. CDR3 size: 17 residues. CDR1 is LGHDT and CDR2 is YNNKEL in the germline V gene (reference sequence). Unmatched junction bases numbered 8, after V lost 1 base and J lost 0 bases. This CDR3 is CASSQGYGTGFSYEQYF. CDR3 bases: TGTGCCAGCAGCCAAGGTTACGGGACAGGATTCTCCTACGAGCAGTACTTC.

The rearrangement joins TRBV12-3 or TRBV12-4 to TRBJ2-2; D gene unclear. There are 13 residues in the CDR3. V shed 5 bases and J shed 1 base, with 5 bases lying between them. CDR3 sequence reads: CASSPKNTGELFF. The CDR3 nucleotides read TGTGCCAGCAGTCCCAAGAACACCGGGGAGCTGTTTTTT.

V is TRBV28 and J is TRBJ2-7; a weak D match, TRBD1 (6 bases). V lost 2 bases to trimming and J lost 3 bases, with 8 bases between them. The V gene's germline CDR1 is MDHEN and CDR2 SYDVKM. This CDR3 has 13 residues. As DNA, the CDR3 is TGTGCCAGCAGTTTAAGGGACAACTACGAGCAGTACGTC. Protein product: CASSLRDNYEQYV.

This clone has only a few counts. This CDR3 reads CASSLADSFYGYTF. In DNA, the CDR3 is TGCGCCAGCAGCTTGGCCGACAGCTTCTATGGCTACACCTTC. This chain links TRBV5-1 with TRBJ1-2, with TRBD1 as a possible D gene (5 bases). The CDR3 covers 14 residues. CDR1 and CDR2 from the germline V gene are SGHRS and YFSETQ. Trimming cost V 0 bases and J 4 bases, with 10 bases left between them.

This rearrangement joins TRBV25-1 to TRBJ1-2; the D gene is possibly TRBD1 (5 bases). Deletions cut 5 bases from V and 4 bases from J, with 23 bases between. CDR1 and CDR2 (germline): MGHDK, SYGVNS. CDR3 length: 17 amino acids. The CDR3 DNA follows: TGTGCCAGCAGTACACATGCGGGGCTCGCAGCTACCTATGGCTACACCTTC. Its translation is CASSTHAGLAATYGYTF.

The gene calls are TRBV27 and TRBJ2-2; 8 positions match TRBD1. V lost 8 bases and J lost 4; bases outside the gene matches: 18. The V gene's germline CDR1 is MNHEY and CDR2 SMNVEV (reference sequence). The CDR3 is 18 amino acids. The CDR3 reads CASARTGSPLRSTGELFF. In nucleotides, the CDR3 is TGTGCCAGCGCCAGGACAGGGTCCCCCTTGAGGAGCACCGGGGAGCTGTTTTTT.

J is TRBJ1-1 and V is TRBV30; 8 bases agree with TRBD1. Per germline, CDR1 GTSNPN and CDR2 SVGIG (reference sequence). V gave up 7 bases and J gave up 3 bases; unmatched junction bases: 7. This CDR3 region has 13 residues. The CDR3 here is CASTDREDTEAFF. The CDR3 bases are TGTGCCTCCACGGACAGGGAGGACACTGAAGCTTTCTTT.

The chain recombines TRBV4-3 with TRBJ2-1; TRBD2 is a possible D gene (5 bases). The V and J ends lost 0 bases and 7 bases respectively, with 19 bases between them. Germline V CDR1 and CDR2: LGHNA, YSLEER. The CDR3 contains 17 residues. The CDR3 loop is CASSQEGSEVATNEQFF. The CDR3 DNA sequence: TGCGCCAGCAGCCAAGAGGGCTCGGAGGTCGCCACTAATGAGCAGTTCTTC.

J is TRBJ2-2 and V is TRBV6-5; the match to TRBD2 covers 7 bases. With V trimmed by 6 bases and J by 1 base, 5 bases remained unmatched. The CDR3 spans 15 residues. The germline V gene has CDR1 MNHEY and CDR2 SVGAGI. CDR3 bases: TGTGCCAGCAGCCTCCGGGGGGAGAACACCGGGGAGCTGTTTTTT. Its protein is CASSLRGENTGELFF.

The chain links TRBV7-2 to TRBJ2-3, with 9 nucleotides matching TRBD1. The CDR3 consists of 16 residues. With 3 bases clipped from V and 2 bases from J, the junction kept 6 bases outside the gene matches. From germline, CDR1 is SGHTA and CDR2 FQGNSA. The CDR3 is CASSLRGTGTTDTQYF. The CDR3 DNA follows: TGTGCCAGCAGCTTGCGGGGGACAGGGACCACAGATACGCAGTATTTT.

This sequence joins TRBV15 and TRBJ2-1, with 7 bases identical to TRBD2. Looked up from germline, CDR1 is LNHNV and CDR2 is YYDKDF (reference sequence). V lost 0 bases, J lost 5 bases, and 7 bases stayed unmatched. The CDR3 length is 16 residues. The CDR3, as DNA: TGTGCCACCAGCAGAGATCTCGTGGGGGGGAACAATGAGCAGTTCTTC. Its protein product is CATSRDLVGGNNEQFF.